A single sample gave rise to the 10 T cell receptor beta chains below, sequenced in a study of cytomegalovirus exposure and HLA in healthy donors (dated by TCRdb to about 2017). Libraries came from the immunoSEQ multiplex PCR assay. Not all clones reach the TCRdb copy of this immuneACCESS table, which keeps in-frame sequences only. Checked studies attribute under half of the gap to unresolved V genes and leave the rest unexplained. This sample lists approximately 190,000 clones; more than 80% were detected once. Of the sample, approximately 7% is held by the ten largest clones. The material sequenced was PBMCs. The receptors were sampled from a man in his late teens or twenties in good health and CMV-seropositive.

This rearrangement joins TRBV29-1 to TRBJ1-2; D is ambiguous. Germline V lookup: CDR1 SQVTM, CDR2 ANQGSEA. Between the trimmed V and J ends, which lost 3 bases and 4 bases, there was a span of 15 bases. CDR3 length: 14 residues. CDR3 protein: CSVEGGYKGYGYTF. The CDR3, as DNA: TGCAGCGTTGAGGGAGGGTACAAGGGCTATGGCTACACCTTC.

This chain uses TRBV5-1 with TRBJ1-5; TRBD1 might be the D (6 bases). The CDR3 covers 15 residues. Deletions cut 0 bases from V and 2 bases from J, with 9 bases between. Germline-derived CDR1 and CDR2 are SGHRS and YFSETQ. CDR3 residues: CASSLGAGGNQPQHF. CDR3 coding DNA: TGCGCCAGCAGCTTGGGGGCAGGGGGCAATCAGCCCCAGCATTTT.

This chain connects TRBV15 to TRBJ2-2, with 7 nucleotides matching TRBD1. The V gene end was trimmed by 1 base and the J gene end by 6 bases; junction bases not matched to a gene: 8. The germline V gene has CDR1 LNHNV and CDR2 YYDKDF (reference sequence). The CDR3 is 16 residues long. CDR3: CATSRGGTVKAGELFF. CDR3 nucleotides: TGTGCCACCAGCAGAGGGGGGACAGTGAAGGCCGGGGAGCTGTTTTTT.

The chain is built from TRBV4-1 and TRBJ2-7; D is perhaps TRBD2 (6 bases). The CDR3 is 14 residues long. In germline, CDR1 is MGHRA, CDR2 YSYEKL. V lost 4 bases to trimming and J lost 2 bases, with 12 bases between them. The CDR3 DNA reads TGCGCCAGCAGCCGGCGGGACGGAGCCTACGAGCAGTACTTC. Its protein is CASSRRDGAYEQYF.

The V gene is TRBV7-2, the J gene TRBJ1-2, with 8 bases fitting TRBD1. The ends lost 4 bases at V and 2 bases at J; junction bases unmatched: 3. Germline loops: CDR1 SGHTA, CDR2 FQGNSA. This CDR3 is built from 14 residues. CDR3 nucleotides: TGTGCCAGCAGCTCTCGACAGGGGAACTATGGCTACACCTTC. Amino acids: CASSSRQGNYGYTF.

This clone was recorded only once. V usage is TRBV5-1 and J usage is TRBJ2-5; 14 bases agree with TRBD2. CDR1 and CDR2 (germline): SGHRS, YFSETQ. The J segment lost 0 bases and the V segment lost 4 bases, leaving 5 bases of the junction unmatched. The CDR3 length is 17 residues. This CDR3 is CASSPRLAGGYQETQYF. CDR3 sequence (DNA): TGCGCCAGCAGCCCCAGACTAGCGGGAGGGTACCAAGAGACCCAGTACTTC.

The chain recombines TRBV6-1 with TRBJ1-5; no clear D. The length of the CDR3 is 15 residues. V was cut by 5 bases and J by 0 bases, with 11 bases left in between. CDR1 and CDR2 (germline): MNHNS, SASEGT. The CDR3 nucleotides are TGTGCCAGCAGTACGGCGGGGAGTAGCAATCAGCCCCAGCATTTT. Translating gives CASSTAGSSNQPQHF.

The gene calls are TRBV5-6 and TRBJ2-7, with TRBD2 matching 8 bases. The ends lost 5 bases at V and 2 bases at J; junction bases unmatched: 9. The CDR3 is made up of 15 amino acids. Per the germline V gene, CDR1 is SGHDT and CDR2 is YYEEEE. The chain's CDR3 is CASSQGLAATYEQYF. The CDR3 DNA reads as TGTGCCAGCAGTCAAGGACTAGCAGCTACCTACGAGCAGTACTTC.

This clone has only one observation. The rearrangement links TRBV27 to TRBJ2-5; D unresolved. CDR3 size: 13 residues. The V end was cut by 3 bases, the J end by 0 bases, with 5 bases between. Germline V CDR1 and CDR2: MNHEY, SMNVEV (reference sequence). CDR3 protein: CASSFLHQETQYF. The CDR3 bases are TGTGCCAGCAGTTTCCTTCACCAAGAGACCCAGTACTTC.

The chain combines TRBV7-8 with TRBJ1-5, with D uncertain. This CDR3 has 15 amino acids. The ends were cut back, 2 bases at V and 0 bases at J, with 8 bases in the middle. The germline gives CDR1 SGHVS, CDR2 FQNEAQ. The CDR3: CASSLYSNSNQPQHF. The CDR3, as DNA: TGTGCCAGCAGCTTATACAGCAATAGCAATCAGCCCCAGCATTTT.